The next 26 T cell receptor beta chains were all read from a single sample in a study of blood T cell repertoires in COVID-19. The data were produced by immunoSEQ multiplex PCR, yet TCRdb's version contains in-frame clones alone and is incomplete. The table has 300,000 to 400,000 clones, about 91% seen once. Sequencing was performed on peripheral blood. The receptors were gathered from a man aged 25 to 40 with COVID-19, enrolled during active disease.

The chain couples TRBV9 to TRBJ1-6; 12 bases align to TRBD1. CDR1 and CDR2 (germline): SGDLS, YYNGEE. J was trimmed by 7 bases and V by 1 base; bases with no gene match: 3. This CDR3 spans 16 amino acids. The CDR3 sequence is CASSVSGQGANSPLHF. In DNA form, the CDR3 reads TGTGCCAGCAGCGTATCGGGACAGGGGGCCAATTCACCCCTCCACTTT. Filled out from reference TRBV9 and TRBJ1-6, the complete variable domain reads DSGVTQTPKHLITATGQRVTLRCSPRSGDLSVYWYQQSLDQGLQFLIQYYNGEERAKGNILERFSAQQFPDLHSELNLSSLELGDSALYFCASSVSGQGANSPLHFGNGTRLTVT.

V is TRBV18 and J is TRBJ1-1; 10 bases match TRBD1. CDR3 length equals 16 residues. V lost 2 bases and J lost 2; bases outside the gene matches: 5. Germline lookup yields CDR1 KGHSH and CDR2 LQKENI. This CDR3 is CASSPSGQGFNTEAFF. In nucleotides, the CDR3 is TGTGCCAGCTCACCATCGGGACAGGGGTTTAACACTGAAGCTTTCTTT.

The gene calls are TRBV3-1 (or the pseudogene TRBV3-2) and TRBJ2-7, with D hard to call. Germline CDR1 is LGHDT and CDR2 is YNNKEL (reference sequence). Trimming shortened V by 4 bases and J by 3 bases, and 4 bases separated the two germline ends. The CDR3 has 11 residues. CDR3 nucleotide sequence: TGTGCCAGCAGCCTAAACTACGAGCAGTACTTC. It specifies CASSLNYEQYF.

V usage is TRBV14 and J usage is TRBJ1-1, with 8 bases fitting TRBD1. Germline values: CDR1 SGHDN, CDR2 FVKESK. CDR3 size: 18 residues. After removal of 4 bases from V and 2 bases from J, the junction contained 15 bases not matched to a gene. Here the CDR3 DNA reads TGTGCCAGCAGCCCCTTGACTTACCATGACAGGGGAAACACTGAAGCTTTCTTT. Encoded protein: CASSPLTYHDRGNTEAFF.

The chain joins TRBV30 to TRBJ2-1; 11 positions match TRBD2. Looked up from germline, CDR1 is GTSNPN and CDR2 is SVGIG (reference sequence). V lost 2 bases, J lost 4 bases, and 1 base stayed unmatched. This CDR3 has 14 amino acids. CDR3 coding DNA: TGTGCCTGGAGTACTAGCGGGGGTTACAATGAGCAGTTCTTC. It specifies CAWSTSGGYNEQFF.

Written as DNA, the CDR3 is TGTGCCAGTAGTATTAAGGGGTCGTATGGCTACACCTTC. This encodes CASSIKGSYGYTF. This chain uses TRBV19 with TRBJ1-2; possibly TRBD1 for D (5 bases). V lost 3 bases and J lost 5, with 10 bases in between. The CDR3 is made up of 13 amino acids. CDR1 and CDR2 from the germline V gene are LNHDA and SQIVND (reference sequence).

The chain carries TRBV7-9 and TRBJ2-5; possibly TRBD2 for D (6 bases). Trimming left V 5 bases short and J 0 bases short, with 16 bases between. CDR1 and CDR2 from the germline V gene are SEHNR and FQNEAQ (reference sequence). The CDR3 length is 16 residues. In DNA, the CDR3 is TGTGCCAGCAGCCCCGCGGGGTGGACCGACCAAGAGACCCAGTACTTC. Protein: CASSPAGWTDQETQYF.

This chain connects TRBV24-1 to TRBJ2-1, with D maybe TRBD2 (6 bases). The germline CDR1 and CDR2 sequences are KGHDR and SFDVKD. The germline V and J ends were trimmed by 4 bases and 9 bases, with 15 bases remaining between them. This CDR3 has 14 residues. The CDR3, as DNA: TGTGCCACCAGTGACCACAACCTAGCGAGTGAGCAGTTCTTC. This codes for CATSDHNLASEQFF.

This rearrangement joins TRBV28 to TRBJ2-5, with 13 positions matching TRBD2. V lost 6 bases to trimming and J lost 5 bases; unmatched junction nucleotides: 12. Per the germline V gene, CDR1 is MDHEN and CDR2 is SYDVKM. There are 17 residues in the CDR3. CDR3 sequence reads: CASSSHPGLAGWETQYF. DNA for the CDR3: TGTGCCAGCAGCTCCCACCCGGGACTAGCGGGGTGGGAGACCCAGTACTTC.

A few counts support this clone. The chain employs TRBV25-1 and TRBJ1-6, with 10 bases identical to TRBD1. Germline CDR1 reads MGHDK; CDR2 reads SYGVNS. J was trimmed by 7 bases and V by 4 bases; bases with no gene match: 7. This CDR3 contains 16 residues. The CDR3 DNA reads TGTGCCAGCAGTGTGGGACAGGGGACGGGGAATTCACCCCTCCACTTT. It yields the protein CASSVGQGTGNSPLHF.

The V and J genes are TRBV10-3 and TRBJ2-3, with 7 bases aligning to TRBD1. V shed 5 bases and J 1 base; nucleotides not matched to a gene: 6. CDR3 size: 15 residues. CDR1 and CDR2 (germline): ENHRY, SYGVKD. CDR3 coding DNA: TGTGCCATCAGTCCGGGACAGAGCCGCACAGATACGCAGTATTTT. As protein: CAISPGQSRTDTQYF.

The CDR3 spells CASGLVVLAGGLDEQFF. In DNA, the CDR3 is TGTGCTAGTGGTTTGGTAGTCCTAGCGGGGGGGTTGGATGAGCAGTTCTTC. The V and J genes are TRBV12-5 and TRBJ2-1; TRBD2 agrees at 12 bases. CDR3 size: 17 residues. Germline loops: CDR1 LGHNT, CDR2 FRNRAP. Losses at the gene ends were 0 bases for V and 8 bases for J; bases not matched to a gene: 8.

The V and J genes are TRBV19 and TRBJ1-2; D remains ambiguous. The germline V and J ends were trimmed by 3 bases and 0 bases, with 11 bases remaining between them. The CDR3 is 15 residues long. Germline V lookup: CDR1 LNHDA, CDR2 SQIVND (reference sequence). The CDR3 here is CASSMGRLSNYGYTF. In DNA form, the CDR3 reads TGTGCCAGTAGTATGGGCCGCCTTTCTAACTATGGCTACACCTTC. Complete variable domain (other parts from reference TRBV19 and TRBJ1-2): DGGITQSPKYLFRKEGQNVTLSCEQNLNHDAMYWYRQDPGQGLRLIYYSQIVNDFQKGDIAEGYSVSREKKESFPLTVTSAQKNPTAFYLCASSMGRLSNYGYTFGSGTRLTVV.

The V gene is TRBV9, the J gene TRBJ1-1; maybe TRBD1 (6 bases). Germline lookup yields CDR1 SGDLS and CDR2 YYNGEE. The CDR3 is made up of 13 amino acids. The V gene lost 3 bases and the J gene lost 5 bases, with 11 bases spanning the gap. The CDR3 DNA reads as TGTGCCAGCAGCGCGAGTACAGGGACTGAAGCTTTCTTT. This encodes CASSASTGTEAFF.

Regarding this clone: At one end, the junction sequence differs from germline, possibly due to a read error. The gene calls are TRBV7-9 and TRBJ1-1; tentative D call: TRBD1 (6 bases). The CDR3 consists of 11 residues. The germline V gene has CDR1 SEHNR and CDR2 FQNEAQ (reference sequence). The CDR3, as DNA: TGTGCCAGCAGCCGCCCAGGGGTGAATCTCTTT. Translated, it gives CASSRPGVNLF.

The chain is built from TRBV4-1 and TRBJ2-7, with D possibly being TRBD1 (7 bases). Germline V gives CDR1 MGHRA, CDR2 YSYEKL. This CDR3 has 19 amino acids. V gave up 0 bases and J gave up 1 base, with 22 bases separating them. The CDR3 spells CASSQDRAVGGQFSYEQYF. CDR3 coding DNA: TGCGCCAGCAGCCAAGATCGAGCAGTGGGGGGACAGTTTTCCTACGAGCAGTACTTC.

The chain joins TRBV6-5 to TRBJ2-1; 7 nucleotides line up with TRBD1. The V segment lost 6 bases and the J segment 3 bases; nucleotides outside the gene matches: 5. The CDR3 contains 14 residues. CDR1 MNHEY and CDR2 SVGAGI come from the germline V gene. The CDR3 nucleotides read TGTGCCAGCAGCTTGACAGGGATCTACAATGAGCAGTTCTTC. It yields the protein CASSLTGIYNEQFF.

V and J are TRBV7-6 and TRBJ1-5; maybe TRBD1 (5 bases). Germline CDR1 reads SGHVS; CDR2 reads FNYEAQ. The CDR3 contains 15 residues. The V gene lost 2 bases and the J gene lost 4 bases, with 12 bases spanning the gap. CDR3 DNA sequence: TGTGCCAGCAGCTTATCTAGTGGGGGGAATCAGCCCCAGCATTTT. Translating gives CASSLSSGGNQPQHF.

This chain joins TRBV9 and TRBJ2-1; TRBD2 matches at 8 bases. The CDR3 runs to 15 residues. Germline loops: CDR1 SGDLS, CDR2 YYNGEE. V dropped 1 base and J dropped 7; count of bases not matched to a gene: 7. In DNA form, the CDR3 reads TGTGCCAGCAGCGTACGTTGGGGACTAGAGAATGAGCAGTTCTTC. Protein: CASSVRWGLENEQFF.

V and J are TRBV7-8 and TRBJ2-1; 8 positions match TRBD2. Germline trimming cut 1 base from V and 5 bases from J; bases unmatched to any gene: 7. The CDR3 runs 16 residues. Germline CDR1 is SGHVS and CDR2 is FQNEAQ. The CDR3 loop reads CASSLEVTSGHNEQFF. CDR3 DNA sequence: TGTGCCAGCAGCTTAGAAGTAACTAGCGGCCACAATGAGCAGTTCTTC.

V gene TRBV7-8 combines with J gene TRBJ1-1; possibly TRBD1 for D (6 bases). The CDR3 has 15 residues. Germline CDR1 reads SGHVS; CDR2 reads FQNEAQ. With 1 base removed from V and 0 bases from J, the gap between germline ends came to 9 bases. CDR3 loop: CASSLVDSLNTEAFF. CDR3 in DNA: TGTGCCAGCAGCTTAGTGGACAGCCTGAACACTGAAGCTTTCTTT.

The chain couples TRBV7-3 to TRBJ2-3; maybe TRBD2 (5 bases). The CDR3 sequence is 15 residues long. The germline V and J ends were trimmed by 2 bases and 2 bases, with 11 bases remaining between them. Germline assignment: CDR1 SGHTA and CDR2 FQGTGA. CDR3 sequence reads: CASSLRSGLTDTQYF. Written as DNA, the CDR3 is TGTGCCAGCAGCTTACGGTCCGGACTCACAGATACGCAGTATTTT.

The CDR3, as DNA: TGTGCCAGCAGCTTATGGAGGGCGACTAATGAAAAACTGTTTTTT. Its translation is CASSLWRATNEKLFF. This chain uses TRBV7-9 with TRBJ1-4; D is undetermined. V was clipped by 2 bases and J by 2 bases, with 9 bases between them. The CDR3 runs to 15 residues. The V gene's germline CDR1 is SEHNR and CDR2 FQNEAQ (reference sequence).

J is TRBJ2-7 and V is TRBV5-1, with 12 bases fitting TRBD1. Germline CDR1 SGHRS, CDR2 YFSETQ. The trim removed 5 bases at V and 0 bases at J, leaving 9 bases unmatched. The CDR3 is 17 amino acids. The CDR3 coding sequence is TGCGCCAGCAGTCCCGCCGGGACAGGGGGCGGCTCCTACGAGCAGTACTTC. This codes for CASSPAGTGGGSYEQYF.

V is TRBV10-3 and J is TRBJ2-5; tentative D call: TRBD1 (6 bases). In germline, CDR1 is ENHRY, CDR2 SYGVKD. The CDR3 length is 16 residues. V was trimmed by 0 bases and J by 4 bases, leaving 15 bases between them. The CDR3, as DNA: TGTGCCATCAGTGAGTCAAACTCCGGGACACCAGAGACCCAGTACTTC. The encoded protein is CAISESNSGTPETQYF.

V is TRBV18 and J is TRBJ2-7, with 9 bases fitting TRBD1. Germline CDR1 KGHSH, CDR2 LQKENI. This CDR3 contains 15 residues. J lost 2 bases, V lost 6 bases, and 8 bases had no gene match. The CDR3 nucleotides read TGTGCCAGCTCCAGAGGACAGGGGCCTACCTACGAGCAGTACTTC. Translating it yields CASSRGQGPTYEQYF.